This T cell receptor beta chain was sequenced in a study of early T cells in non-severe SARS-CoV-2 infection. The wider study: Bulk RNA isolated from unsorted whole blood underwent sequencing; chains were not paired. Study-level points and caveats: VDJdb matches were skewed toward anti-spike CD8 T cell responses.

This clonotype has only a few counts. Its antigen is as yet unknown. Individual cDNA molecules received unique molecular identifiers during library preparation. TCRdb re-called the 5' RACE reads with MiXCR, one entry per CDR3 protein. This table holds about 64,000 distinct CDR3 sequences, 20% found once. This CDR3 spans 14 amino acids. V gave up 4 bases and J gave up 1 base, with 11 bases separating them. Per germline, CDR1 SGHNT and CDR2 YYREEE (reference sequence). This receptor was taken from an adult who was a healthcare worker with PCR-confirmed SARS-CoV-2 infection or an uninfected control (not recorded which). The source was whole blood, collected at baseline. The chain has TRBV5-4 and TRBJ2-5; D is perhaps TRBD1 (5 bases). The CDR3 loop is CASSLIDSQETQYF. CDR3 bases: TGTGCCAGCAGCCTTATAGACAGCCAAGAGACCCAGTACTTC.